The 17 T cell receptor beta chains presented below share a single source sample, sequenced in a study of CD8+ T cells in alopecia areata. Treatment defined: oral pan-JAK inhibitor, 5-10 mg twice daily. Sequencing templates came from extracted RNA that was reverse transcribed into cDNA. Here immunoSEQ multiplex PCR was the method, and the copy in TCRdb shows in-frame clones only, minus some. The data hold approximately 180,000 clones, with approximately 52% observed a single time. The sample consisted of CD4+ T cells sorted from blood, taken at approximately week 60, from a patient treated with tofacitinib. These receptor sequences come from a human donor with alopecia areata.

There are a few counts of this clone. The gene calls are TRBV15 and TRBJ2-6; D remains unclear. CDR1 is LNHNV and CDR2 is YYDKDF in the germline V gene (reference sequence). CDR3 size: 17 residues. V lost 1 base and J 0 bases, leaving 10 bases between the germline ends. CDR3 DNA sequence: TGTGCCACCAGCAGAGTAGGGCACCACTCTGGGGCCAACGTCCTGACTTTC. As protein: CATSRVGHHSGANVLTF.

In its sample, this clone was seen a few times. The chain combines TRBV7-3 with TRBJ1-2, with D possibly being TRBD1 (5 bases). V lost 5 bases and J lost 8, with 12 bases in between. Germline lookup yields CDR1 SGHTA and CDR2 FQGTGA. This CDR3 is built from 12 residues. CDR3 DNA: TGTGCCAGCAGCCTCGGAACAGGAGGCTACACCTTC. Residues: CASSLGTGGYTF.

A note on this clone: One end of the junction fails to match germline, which may point to a read error. The chain recombines TRBV6-5 with TRBJ1-1, with TRBD1 as a possible D gene (6 bases). Germline loops: CDR1 MNHEY, CDR2 SVGAGI. The CDR3 sequence is 14 residues long. CDR3 bases: TGTGCCAGCTGGTCGAGGGGGGGATTGAGCGGATGGTCCTTT. Encoded protein: CASWSRGGLSGWSF.

This clone was picked up many times. The chain has TRBV4-1 and TRBJ2-2; no clear D. The CDR3 loop spans 14 amino acids. CDR1 is MGHRA and CDR2 is YSYEKL in the germline V gene. V lost 0 bases and J lost 3, with 5 bases in between. CDR3 sequence (DNA): TGCGCCAGCAGCCAAGAAGGGTACACCGGGGAGCTGTTTTTT. Its protein is CASSQEGYTGELFF.

The V and J genes are TRBV10-3 and TRBJ2-3, with 7 bases that match TRBD1. Unmatched junction bases numbered 6, after V lost 6 bases and J lost 0 bases. This CDR3 is built from 15 residues. Germline assignment: CDR1 ENHRY and CDR2 SYGVKD. This CDR3 is CAISWDRSSTDTQYF. The CDR3 DNA reads as TGTGCCATCAGCTGGGACAGAAGTAGCACAGATACGCAGTATTTT.

The rearrangement joins TRBV5-1 to TRBJ2-1, with unresolved D. The germline gives CDR1 SGHRS, CDR2 YFSETQ. V lost 4 bases and J lost 4, with 6 bases in between. The CDR3 extends over 12 amino acids. The CDR3 protein is CASSPDYNEQFF. The CDR3 DNA reads as TGCGCCAGCAGCCCAGATTACAATGAGCAGTTCTTC.

The rearrangement links TRBV14 to TRBJ2-1; no clear D. The ends were cut back, 0 bases at V and 10 bases at J, with 13 bases in the middle. The CDR3 extends over 14 amino acids. Germline V gene lookup returns CDR1 SGHDN and CDR2 FVKESK. CDR3 nucleotide sequence: TGTGCCAGCAGCCAAGAGCGACCCCCCGGAGAGCAGTTCTTC. Residues: CASSQERPPGEQFF.

V and J are TRBV30 and TRBJ2-3, with 12 bases aligning to TRBD2. V gave up 2 bases and J gave up 3 bases; unmatched junction bases: 6. CDR3 length: 16 amino acids. Germline lookup yields CDR1 GTSNPN and CDR2 SVGIG (reference sequence). The CDR3 loop reads CAWSPPSGGATDTQYF. The CDR3 region has the DNA TGTGCCTGGAGTCCCCCTAGCGGGGGGGCGACAGATACGCAGTATTTT.

This chain connects TRBV4-2 to TRBJ2-2, with no clear D. Germline lookup yields CDR1 LGHNA and CDR2 YNFKEQ. With 1 base removed from V and 5 bases from J, the gap between germline ends came to 8 bases. CDR3 length equals 14 residues. Here the CDR3 reads CASSQVANTGELFF. The CDR3 bases are TGTGCCAGCAGCCAAGTGGCAAATACCGGGGAGCTGTTTTTT.

With respect to this clone: In the same sample, other DNA sequences code for this CDR3. This chain connects TRBV5-1 to TRBJ2-3; D remains unclear. From germline, CDR1 is SGHRS and CDR2 YFSETQ. This CDR3 is 11 amino acids long. V shed 0 bases and J shed 4 bases, with 0 bases lying between them. The CDR3 region is CASSLADTQYF. Here the CDR3 DNA reads TGCGCCAGCAGCTTGGCAGATACGCAGTATTTT.

This chain connects TRBV10-3 to TRBJ1-1, with 9 bases lining up with TRBD1. Trimming cost V 0 bases and J 0 bases; bases outside gene matches: 8. CDR3 size: 18 residues. CDR1 ENHRY and CDR2 SYGVKD come from the germline V gene. The CDR3 sequence: CAISESGQGQLMNTEAFF. The CDR3 coding sequence is TGTGCCATCAGTGAGTCGGGACAGGGTCAGTTAATGAACACTGAAGCTTTCTTT.

The gene calls are TRBV30 and TRBJ2-2; D is undetermined. The CDR3 extends over 14 amino acids. Per germline, CDR1 GTSNPN and CDR2 SVGIG (reference sequence). V dropped 2 bases and J dropped 6 bases, with 13 bases sitting between them. DNA for the CDR3: TGTGCCTGGAGTCTCTCTCTGGGGTCCGGGGAGCTGTTTTTT. Protein: CAWSLSLGSGELFF.

This clone was seen a handful of times. The chain recombines TRBV25-1 with TRBJ1-5; TRBD1 aligns across 8 bases. This CDR3 is built from 14 residues. Germline CDR1 and CDR2: MGHDK and SYGVNS. After removal of 9 bases from V and 2 bases from J, the junction contained 6 bases not matched to a gene. The CDR3 sequence: CASEGTGRNQPQHF. The CDR3 coding sequence is TGTGCCAGTGAGGGGACAGGCCGCAATCAGCCCCAGCATTTT.

The rearrangement joins TRBV29-1 to TRBJ1-2, with 8 nucleotides matching TRBD1. V shed 3 bases, J shed 2 bases, and the junction held 5 bases outside the gene matches. CDR1 and CDR2 from the germline V gene are SQVTM and ANQGSEA. This CDR3 has 14 amino acids. This chain's CDR3 is CSVDDRGENYGYTF. CDR3 coding DNA: TGCAGCGTTGATGACAGGGGCGAAAACTATGGCTACACCTTC. Filled out from reference TRBV29-1 and TRBJ1-2, the complete variable domain reads SAVISQKPSRDICQRGTSLTIQCQVDSQVTMMFWYRQQPGQSLTLIATANQGSEATYESGFVIDKFPISRPNLTFSTLTVSNMSPEDSSIYLCSVDDRGENYGYTFGSGTRLTVV.

There are a few counts of this clone. The chain joins TRBV29-1 to TRBJ2-3; D is ambiguous. In germline, CDR1 is SQVTM, CDR2 ANQGSEA. The CDR3 extends over 14 amino acids. V dropped 2 bases and J dropped 0 bases, with 9 bases sitting between them. CDR3 loop: CSVERWGSTDTQYF. The CDR3 nucleotides read TGCAGCGTTGAACGGTGGGGTAGCACAGATACGCAGTATTTT.

The CDR3 coding sequence is TGCAGCGTTGGCGATCACAGTTCCTATGGCTACACCTTC. Encoded protein: CSVGDHSSYGYTF. The V and J genes are TRBV29-1 and TRBJ1-2; D call uncertain. This CDR3 has 13 amino acids. Germline values: CDR1 SQVTM, CDR2 ANQGSEA. Trimming cost V 4 bases and J 4 bases, with 13 bases left between them.

This clone was recorded a few times. The CDR3 protein is CASSLGQAQETQYF. CDR3 nucleotides: TGCGCCAGCAGCTTGGGACAGGCCCAAGAGACCCAGTACTTC. The chain has TRBV5-1 and TRBJ2-5, with D perhaps matching TRBD1 (6 bases). Trimming pared 0 bases from V and 1 base from J, leaving 7 bases between. The CDR3 consists of 14 residues. The germline CDR1 and CDR2 sequences are SGHRS and YFSETQ.